This T cell receptor (beta chain) emerged from a study of beta chain features in type 1 diabetes. Study details: Across every sample, over 100 million sorted cells were examined in total. Findings and limits, study-wide: There was a moderate but significant shortening of TCRB CDR3s in all four CD4+ subsets of Type 1 diabetes patients. These data did not resolve whether HLA type affects TCRB rearrangement.

The sample holds a few counts of this clone. The antigen remains undetermined. Of the isolated RNA, all was reverse transcribed, and so the sequenced material was expressed TCRB transcripts. Here immunoSEQ multiplex PCR was the method, and the copy in TCRdb shows in-frame clones only, minus some. Of fewer than 400,000 clones listed, approximately 10% are singletons. The CDR3 runs to 14 residues. With V trimmed by 5 bases and J by 4 bases, 5 bases remained unmatched. Germline V gene data show CDR1 as SEHNR and CDR2 as FQNEAQ (reference sequence). The TCR sequence derives from a man younger than 40 with type 1 diabetes. This rearrangement joins TRBV7-9 to TRBJ1-2; 9 nucleotides agree with TRBD1. Sequences were obtained from central memory CD4+ T cells from blood. CDR3 region: CASSLRQGVYGYTF. CDR3 coding DNA: TGTGCCAGCAGCCTTCGACAGGGGGTCTATGGCTACACCTTC.